This T cell receptor (beta chain) derives from a study of shared clonotypes between healthy human individuals (dated by TCRdb to between 2020 and 2021). Concerning the study at large: The cohort included a few men and a couple of women between 18 and 49 years of age. For each donor, CD4 naive and CD4 memory were each given three plates, CD8 naive was given two plates, and CD8 memory was given one plate. The study deeply sequenced blood TCR repertoires of about 5 healthy adults to estimate repertoire size and the extent of clonotype sharing between individuals. Different laboratories and diverse techniques were used to prepare libraries and sequence TCR repertoires, to increase sequencing depth and limit assay-specific biases. Leukapheresis yielded between about 0.94 and 10 billion PBMCs per donor. The paper as a whole reports these results and caveats: Incomplete sequencing was indicated by rarefaction of sorted-subset datasets, despite the large sequencing depth. Sampling was limited to blood, and TCR repertoires in tissue likely differ from TCR repertoires in blood. Estimated clonotype richness was generally larger for naive than for memory subsets. Compared with non-shared clonotypes, the clonotypes found in all four sorted-subset donors had higher generation probabilities. Approximately 5% of naive CD4, 3% to 4% of naive CD8, approximately 2.2% of memory CD4, and over 0.35% of memory CD8 clonotypes were shared across several donors. The small number of donors limited the genetic and exposure-history diversity represented. Pairwise subsampling indicated that sequencing depth was expected to affect the degree of clonotype sharing among donors.

TCR CDR3 regions were amplified from genomic DNA by multiplex PCR using the deep immunoSEQ assay. Extracted genomic DNA from each cell subset was distributed evenly across all wells of several immunoSEQ 96-well plates, and each plate was treated as a replicate. For sorted subsets, each replicate PCR was loaded with approximately 0.2 ug genomic DNA, equivalent to 30,000 or so T cell genomes. Purified libraries were measured with a Qubit 3.0 fluorometer, size-checked on a Bioanalyzer 2100, and measured again with the KAPA Library Quantification kit. A separate single-read 150-cycle Illumina NextSeq 550 flow cell was used to sequence each immunoSEQ 96-well plate. For the original study's pipeline: Because the immunoSEQ output included only junctional sequences and no quality scores, the filtering could not be the same as the filtering used for full-length reads. Sequences were annotated with PyIR, a Python wrapper for IgBLAST v1.9, and V/J genes and CDR3 were assigned using IMGT germline references. Reads were filtered out if the reads had weak V/J assignments (E-value above 1e-6), no CDR3, stop codons, out-of-frame junctions, or ambiguous translated residues. V3J clonotypes were defined as sequences sharing the same inferred V gene, J gene, and CDR3 amino acid sequence. To compute the percentage overlap between repertoires, the number of shared unique clonotypes was divided by the size of the smaller repertoire. Repertoire richness was assessed with RTK rarefaction, the Chao1 estimator, and Recon v2.1 estimates of unobserved clonotypes. For all TCRbeta clonotypes obtained by the gDNA method from a handful of donors, generation probabilities were computed with OLGA. TCRdb limited this immuneACCESS table to in-frame rearrangements with V and J called. A share of clones is missing; checked studies link under half to unresolved V genes, and the rest is unexplained. The V and J calls and clone size are taken from that table; D and trimming were inferred from the DNA. The sample profile shows about 2 million clones; less than 95% of them were found once. The top ten constitute more than 0.95% of the sample.

CD8 naive samples consisted of CD45RO-negative cells that were positively selected for CCR7, yielding a CD45RA+CCR7+ population without TemRA cells. The donors were healthy, HIV-negative adults with no recently reported acute infections or vaccinations. Every donor was a Caucasian adult residing in Nashville, Tennessee, USA. Blood was collected by leukapheresis, and PBMCs were isolated by Ficoll-Histopaque density gradient centrifugation and then cryopreserved in liquid nitrogen vapor phase. Analytical flow cytometry was used to check the purity and quantity of every magnetically sorted T cell population. Genomic DNA was isolated from every sorted fraction and measured by UV absorbance on a Nanodrop 2000c. About this clone itself: Its antigen remains unidentified. No qualities accompany the bases; no much larger clone lies one base away.

The origin of this receptor is a man between 18 and 29 years old in good health. Sequenced: naive CD8+ T cells sorted from blood. The cell subset or site tag for this specimen amounts to: CD45RA+CCR7+.

The sequenced DNA is TGTGCCAGCAGCTTAGTTTTGGGTTGGGAAGACCCCCACCCCTATTATGCGGAGCTGTTTTTT. The encoded protein is CASSLVLGWEDPHPYYAELFF. Recombination linked TRBV7-8 to TRBJ2-2; no D segment can be confidently identified. Via the germline V gene, CDR1 is SGHVS and CDR2 FQNEAQ. Taken from cysteine to phenylalanine, the CDR3 has 21 residues. Left in the record is the CDR3 DNA by itself, 63 bases read in frame from the first base. V is pared back by 1 base and J by 10 bases, with 34 bases lying between the germline termini.